This TCR beta chain was recovered during a study of identical twins. Study-level findings and limits: Excess sharing by twins proved weaker in beta out-of-frame sequences.

Concerning this clonotype itself: Its target is unknown.

TCRdb re-derived calls from the 5' RACE reads in MiXCR, one entry per CDR3 protein. Of 700,000 or so distinct CDR3 sequences in the sample, 21% were seen once. These same records also appear under a second study, on T cells expressing NK-cell markers. This second report adds: The share of CD8+ T cells held by dominant NKG2C+ clonotypes was about 1.0-7.5% in several donors.

This clonotype was sampled from a woman aged 18-35 years in good health. Sequenced sample: PBMCs.

In nucleotides, the CDR3 is TGCGCCAGCAGTGACGGGACCTACCACGAGCAGTACTTC. Its translation is CASSDGTYHEQYF. This chain connects TRBV10-2 to TRBJ2-7; D possibly matches TRBD1 or TRBD2 (5 bases each). Germline CDR1 WSHSY, CDR2 SAAADI. Between the trimmed V and J ends, which lost 3 bases and 5 bases, there was a span of 11 bases. The CDR3 has 13 amino acids.